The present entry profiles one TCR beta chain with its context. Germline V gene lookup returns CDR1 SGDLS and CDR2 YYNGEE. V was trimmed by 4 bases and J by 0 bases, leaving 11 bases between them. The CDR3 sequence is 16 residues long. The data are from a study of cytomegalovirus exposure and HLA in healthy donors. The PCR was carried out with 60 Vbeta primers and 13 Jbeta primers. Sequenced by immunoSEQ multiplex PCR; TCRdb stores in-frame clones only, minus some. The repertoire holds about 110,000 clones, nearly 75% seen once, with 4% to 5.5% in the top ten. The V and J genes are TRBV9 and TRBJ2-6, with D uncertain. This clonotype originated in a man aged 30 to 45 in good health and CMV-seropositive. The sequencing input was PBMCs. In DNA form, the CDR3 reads TGTGCCAGCAGCCCCCCTCTCCGCTCTGGGGCCAACGTCCTGACTTTC. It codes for CASSPPLRSGANVLTF.